This T cell receptor (beta chain) is from a study of shared clonotypes between healthy human individuals. Method: immunoSEQ multiplex PCR; TCRdb's copy keeps in-frame clones and lacks some. Here the sample spans some 800,000 clones, 90% to 95% being singletons. Study results and caveats: Blood was the sole source, and tissue repertoires probably differ.

Naive CD8 cells, CD45RO-negative and positively selected for CCR7, excluded terminally differentiated effector memory CD45RA+ cells. J gave up 4 bases and V 2 bases, and 9 bases lay outside the gene matches. The CDR3 is 16 residues long. Per germline, CDR1 SGHVS and CDR2 FNYEAQ. On this clone: The target antigen is unknown.

This clonotype was obtained from a man aged 25 to 40 in good health. The genes are TRBV7-6 and TRBJ2-7; TRBD2 matches at 9 bases. The material sequenced was naive CD8+ T cells sorted from blood. The CDR3 region is CASSLILDSGSYEQYF. The DNA for the CDR3 is TGTGCCAGCAGCTTAATTTTGGATAGCGGGAGTTACGAGCAGTACTTC.